This paragraph covers one T cell receptor (beta chain) sequence. What it binds is unknown. This sample was taken from a study of cytomegalovirus exposure and HLA in healthy donors. Across the whole study: Unique TCR beta sequences numbering about 100 million came from 150 million to 200 million T cells in an earlier analysis. Overall study findings and caveats: When analyzed later, the rates of TCR association showed variation by HLA locus, with DRB1 the most and HLA-C the fewest.

The length of the CDR3 is 16 residues. The J segment lost 5 bases and the V segment lost 1 base, leaving 10 bases of the junction unmatched. Per germline, CDR1 SGHVS and CDR2 FQNEAQ. The PCR made use of 60 Vbeta and 13 Jbeta primers. Authors' methods: In a later analysis, of about 80 million unique beta chains, roughly 9.9 million appeared in at least two donors. The assay was immunoSEQ multiplex PCR, and TCRdb's table has in-frame clones only and misses some. V and J calls and clone size are as listed in that table; D and trimming were resolved from the DNA. The clone table shows 30,000 to 35,000 clones, with the ten largest holding less than 3.5%.

The sample taken for sequencing was PBMCs. The receptor's source is a middle-aged woman in good health and CMV-seropositive. The chain combines TRBV7-8 with TRBJ2-5, with 7 bases that match TRBD1. The CDR3: CASSLERTGFLETQYF. DNA for the CDR3: TGTGCCAGCAGCTTAGAGCGGACAGGATTTCTGGAGACCCAGTACTTC.